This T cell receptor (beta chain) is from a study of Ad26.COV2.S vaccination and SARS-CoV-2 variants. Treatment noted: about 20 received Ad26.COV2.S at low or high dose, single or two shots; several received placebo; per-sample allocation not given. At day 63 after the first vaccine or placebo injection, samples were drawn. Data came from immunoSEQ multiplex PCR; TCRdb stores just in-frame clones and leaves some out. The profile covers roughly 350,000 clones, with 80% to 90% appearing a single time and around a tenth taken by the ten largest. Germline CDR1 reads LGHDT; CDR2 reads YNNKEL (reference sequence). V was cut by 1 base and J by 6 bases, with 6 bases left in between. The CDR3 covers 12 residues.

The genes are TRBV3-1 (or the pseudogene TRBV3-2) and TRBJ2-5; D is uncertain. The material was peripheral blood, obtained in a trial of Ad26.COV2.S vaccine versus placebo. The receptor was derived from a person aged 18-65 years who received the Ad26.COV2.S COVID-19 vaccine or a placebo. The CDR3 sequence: CASSQAGQTQYF. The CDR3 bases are TGTGCCAGCAGCCAAGCTGGGCAGACCCAGTACTTC.